Below are 12 T cell receptor beta chains sequenced from a single sample in a study of blood T cell repertoires in COVID-19. Only in-frame clones appear in the TCRdb table, and some are missing; sequencing was by immunoSEQ multiplex PCR. The top ten clones hold over 9.5% of a sample with 200,000 to 250,000 clones, roughly four fifths of them seen once. Sequenced input: peripheral blood. Every receptor here comes from a woman between 35 and 50 years old with acute or convalescent COVID-19.

This clone was seen a handful of times. The V gene is TRBV2, the J gene TRBJ1-2, with 11 bases that match TRBD1. CDR3 length: 14 residues. Germline V gives CDR1 SNHLY, CDR2 FYNNEI. Trimming at V came to 6 bases and at J to 4 bases, leaving 4 bases not matched to a gene. The CDR3 loop is CASSPGTGGYGYTF. The CDR3 coding sequence is TGTGCCAGCAGCCCCGGGACAGGGGGCTATGGCTACACCTTC.

This clone was counted once. The chain employs TRBV30 and TRBJ2-1; 7 bases match TRBD1. The CDR3 covers 15 residues. Germline assignment: CDR1 GTSNPN and CDR2 SVGIG (reference sequence). Trimming cost V 3 bases and J 0 bases; bases outside gene matches: 5. The CDR3 spells CAWSLDRSSYNEQFF. The CDR3 DNA follows: TGTGCCTGGAGCTTGGACAGGAGCTCCTACAATGAGCAGTTCTTC.

The chain combines TRBV6-4 with TRBJ2-5; 7 nucleotides match TRBD1. CDR3 size: 15 residues. V lost 5 bases and J lost 2; bases outside the gene matches: 8. The V gene's germline CDR1 is MRHNA and CDR2 SNTAGT. CDR3 amino acids: CASSSTGARQETQYF. CDR3 DNA sequence: TGTGCCAGCAGTAGCACAGGGGCGCGGCAAGAGACCCAGTACTTC.

This chain uses TRBV5-6 with TRBJ1-5; D not certain. The V and J ends lost 1 base and 3 bases respectively, with 8 bases between them. Germline CDR1 SGHDT, CDR2 YYEEEE. The CDR3 contains 14 residues. The CDR3 here is CASSLSGSNQPQHF. Here the CDR3 DNA reads TGTGCCAGCAGCTTGTCAGGCTCCAATCAGCCCCAGCATTTT.

The V gene is TRBV4-3, the J gene TRBJ2-2; the match to TRBD2 covers 8 bases. V lost 0 bases, J lost 1 base, and 7 bases stayed unmatched. CDR3 length equals 18 residues. Germline V gives CDR1 LGHNA, CDR2 YSLEER. CDR3 nucleotides: TGCGCCAGCAGCCAAGATCGGGGGGGCGCAATGAACACCGGGGAGCTGTTTTTT. Translation gives CASSQDRGGAMNTGELFF.

This sequence joins TRBV5-6 and TRBJ2-3; 8 positions agree with TRBD2. Germline CDR1 and CDR2: SGHDT and YYEEEE. The length of the CDR3 is 13 residues. Germline trimming cut 4 bases from V and 10 bases from J; bases unmatched to any gene: 8. This chain's CDR3 is CASSQGGGKPQYF. The CDR3, as DNA: TGTGCCAGCAGCCAAGGCGGGGGGAAGCCGCAGTATTTT.

The chain uses TRBV11-3 and TRBJ2-1; 9 bases map to TRBD2. V dropped 2 bases and J dropped 0; count of bases not matched to a gene: 14. CDR1 and CDR2 from the germline V gene are SGHNT and YENEEA. This CDR3 contains 20 residues. The CDR3 DNA reads TGTGCCAGCAGCTTACCCCCCCTACCCAGCGGGGGGAGCTCCTACAATGAGCAGTTCTTC. Its translation: CASSLPPLPSGGSSYNEQFF.

This clone was detected once. Additional DNA sequences in this sample encode the identical CDR3. This chain links TRBV12-3 or TRBV12-4 with TRBJ1-2, with D uncertain. V lost 2 bases to trimming and J lost 2 bases, with 6 bases between them. CDR3 size: 13 residues. The CDR3, as DNA: TGTGCCAGCAGTTTATCGGGGAACTATGGCTACACCTTC. Its translation is CASSLSGNYGYTF.

The count of this clone is one. The chain is built from TRBV30 and TRBJ1-2, with TRBD1 identical over 8 bases. The V segment lost 4 bases and the J segment 4 bases; nucleotides outside the gene matches: 8. Germline CDR1 reads GTSNPN; CDR2 reads SVGIG (reference sequence). The CDR3 length is 14 residues. The CDR3 DNA reads TGTGCCTGGACCCGAGACAGGGGCCGCTATGGCTACACCTTC. Protein: CAWTRDRGRYGYTF.

V usage is TRBV5-1 and J usage is TRBJ2-1, with TRBD2 matching 9 bases. The CDR3 covers 16 residues. With V trimmed by 4 bases and J by 8 bases, 13 bases remained unmatched. Looked up from germline, CDR1 is SGHRS and CDR2 is YFSETQ. CDR3 amino acids: CASSLHSGGGLDEQFF. CDR3 sequence (DNA): TGCGCCAGCAGCCTTCATAGCGGGGGTGGACTTGATGAGCAGTTCTTC.

A single count supports this clone. The chain uses TRBV10-3 and TRBJ2-1; D gene uncertain. Trimming removed 9 bases from V and 1 base from J, with 13 bases in between. The CDR3 runs 14 residues. Germline loops: CDR1 ENHRY, CDR2 SYGVKD. The CDR3 region has the DNA TGTGCCATTAGCTATGATCCATCCTACAATGAGCAGTTCTTC. It encodes CAISYDPSYNEQFF.

As DNA, the CDR3 is TGTGCCAGCAGCTTCCCCCCCTTGACAGGGGGAGTAGTGAACACTGAAGCTTTCTTT. Residues: CASSFPPLTGGVVNTEAFF. The chain employs TRBV7-6 and TRBJ1-1; 9 bases agree with TRBD1. The V gene's germline CDR1 is SGHVS and CDR2 FNYEAQ. The V gene end was trimmed by 3 bases and the J gene end by 0 bases; junction bases not matched to a gene: 14. This CDR3 is built from 19 residues.